These 12 T cell receptor beta chains share one sample of origin, sequenced in a study of cytomegalovirus exposure and HLA in healthy donors. Primers for the PCR totalled 60 Vbeta and 13 Jbeta. The assay was immunoSEQ multiplex PCR, and TCRdb's table has in-frame clones only and misses some. Among some 120,000 clones listed, roughly 80% were seen once. Sequencing input: PBMCs. The receptor source for this set is a male donor in good health and CMV-seropositive.

The V gene is TRBV18, the J gene TRBJ2-1; D is uncertain. The CDR3 is 12 residues long. V dropped 1 base and J dropped 8 bases, with 6 bases sitting between them. In germline, CDR1 is KGHSH, CDR2 LQKENI. The CDR3 coding sequence is TGTGCCAGCTCACCACAAACGGATGAGCAGTTCTTC. This gives the protein CASSPQTDEQFF.

This clone was observed a handful of times. The chain links TRBV7-3 to TRBJ1-1, with D perhaps matching TRBD1 (5 bases). CDR1 SGHTA and CDR2 FQGTGA come from the germline V gene. V was clipped by 0 bases and J by 10 bases, with 15 bases between them. The CDR3 sequence is 14 residues long. CDR3 nucleotide sequence: TGTGCCAGCAGCTTAACTGGAGGGGCTCGAGTAGCTTTCTTT. Protein product: CASSLTGGARVAFF.

The genes are TRBV27 and TRBJ2-2, with a weak D call TRBD1 (6 bases). Trimming stripped 4 bases from V and 3 bases from J, with 15 bases between. Germline assignment: CDR1 MNHEY and CDR2 SMNVEV (reference sequence). This CDR3 region has 16 residues. CDR3 loop: CASSSLLDRYTGELFF. In DNA, the CDR3 is TGTGCCAGCAGTTCCTTACTAGACAGGTACACCGGGGAGCTGTTTTTT.

The rearrangement uses TRBV5-1 and TRBJ2-1; D not certain. The V gene's germline CDR1 is SGHRS and CDR2 YFSETQ. Trimming removed 0 bases at V and 0 bases at J, with 10 bases between. The length of the CDR3 is 16 residues. As DNA, the CDR3 is TGCGCCAGCAGCTTGGGGCAGGCCAGCTCCTACAATGAGCAGTTCTTC. It encodes CASSLGQASSYNEQFF. Full variable domain (missing parts from reference TRBV5-1 and TRBJ2-1): KAGVTQTPRYLIKTRGQQVTLSCSPISGHRSVSWYQQTPGQGLQFLFEYFSETQRNKGNFPGRFSGRQFSNSRSEMNVSTLELGDSALYLCASSLGQASSYNEQFFGPGTRLTVL.

This rearrangement joins TRBV27 to TRBJ2-3, with D possibly being TRBD2 (5 bases). V lost 4 bases and J 4 bases, leaving 18 bases between the germline ends. This CDR3 is 16 amino acids long. Per germline, CDR1 MNHEY and CDR2 SMNVEV (reference sequence). CDR3 coding DNA: TGTGCCAGCAGTTCTATATCGGAGGTATTTTCAGATACGCAGTATTTT. It is translated as CASSSISEVFSDTQYF.

J is TRBJ2-7 and V is TRBV10-1, with 7 positions matching TRBD2. The CDR3 contains 17 residues. V shed 7 bases and J 4 bases; nucleotides not matched to a gene: 19. The V gene's germline CDR1 is WNHNN and CDR2 SYGVQD (reference sequence). The CDR3 region is CASIPSSGDGVRYEQYF. The DNA for the CDR3 is TGCGCCAGCATACCGTCCAGCGGGGACGGTGTTAGATACGAGCAGTACTTC.

The CDR3 DNA is TGTGCCAGCAGTTTACCCGGACAGGGGGCGGCCTCTGGGGCCAACGTCCTGACTTTC. This gives the protein CASSLPGQGAASGANVLTF. The J gene is TRBJ2-6, the V gene TRBV28; TRBD1 aligns across 11 bases. Germline assignment: CDR1 MDHEN and CDR2 SYDVKM. CDR3 length: 19 residues. With V trimmed by 2 bases and J by 0 bases, 6 bases remained unmatched.

This chain uses TRBV28 with TRBJ1-6; TRBD1 is a possible D gene (5 bases). The germline gives CDR1 MDHEN, CDR2 SYDVKM. V lost 7 bases, J lost 8 bases, and 15 bases lay in between. This CDR3 spans 14 amino acids. CDR3 sequence reads: CASNSWGGDSPLHF. Here the CDR3 DNA reads TGTGCCAGCAACTCGTGGGGGGGAGATTCACCCCTCCACTTT.

The chain uses TRBV11-2 and TRBJ2-7; 12 bases map to TRBD2. The trim removed 5 bases at V and 8 bases at J, leaving 7 bases unmatched. CDR1 SGHAT and CDR2 FQNNGV come from the germline V gene. This CDR3 is built from 14 residues. The chain's CDR3 is CASSPGGLAGQQYF. CDR3 coding DNA: TGTGCCAGCAGCCCCGGCGGACTAGCGGGACAGCAGTACTTC.

This clone was recorded once. The chain couples TRBV5-4 to TRBJ2-2, with D possibly being TRBD1 (5 bases). Germline V CDR1 and CDR2: SGHNT, YYREEE (reference sequence). V was pared by 4 bases and J by 2 bases, with 9 bases between. CDR3 length equals 14 residues. CDR3 sequence reads: CASSPDSNTGELFF. The CDR3 region has the DNA TGTGCCAGCAGCCCCGACAGCAACACCGGGGAGCTGTTTTTT.

The V call is TRBV4-2, the J call TRBJ2-4, with 14 bases that match TRBD2. The CDR3 runs to 17 residues. Trimming took 4 bases from V and 0 from J; bases not matched to a gene: 2. Per germline, CDR1 LGHNA and CDR2 YNFKEQ. The CDR3 nucleotides are TGTGCCAGCAGCCTCGGGACTAGCGGGGGAGCCAAAAACATTCAGTACTTC. This sequence encodes CASSLGTSGGAKNIQYF.

The V and J genes are TRBV27 and TRBJ2-5; D possibly corresponds to TRBD1 (7 bases). The V gene's germline CDR1 is MNHEY and CDR2 SMNVEV (reference sequence). The CDR3 has 15 residues. Between the trimmed V and J ends, which lost 4 bases and 10 bases, there was a span of 22 bases. CDR3 protein: CASSSRGWGADDQYF. The CDR3 bases are TGTGCCAGCAGTTCCAGGGGGTGGGGGGCTGATGACCAGTACTTC.